This TCR beta chain came from a study of patients and donors after allogeneic stem cell transplantation. TCRdb passed the RT-PCR reads through MiXCR, listing each CDR3 protein once. Of about 960,000 distinct CDR3 sequences listed, roughly 18% are singletons. The CDR3 runs to 15 residues. Germline CDR1 and CDR2: SGHRS and YFSETQ. V shed 0 bases and J 6 bases; nucleotides not matched to a gene: 5. The sequence derives from a human donor who was either an allogeneic HSCT recipient or a stem cell or donor lymphocyte infusion donor (not recorded which). It is not recorded whose cells these are; they may come from a transplant donor. This chain joins TRBV5-1 and TRBJ2-7; 11 bases match TRBD1. What was sequenced was blood, either unsorted or a sorted T cell fraction (not recorded which). CDR3 nucleotide sequence: TGCGCCAGCAGCTTGGAAGGGACAGGGGGAGGCGAGCAGTACTTC. It encodes CASSLEGTGGGEQYF.